A selection of T cell receptor beta chains follows, all from one sample in a study of blood T cell repertoires in COVID-19. Using immunoSEQ multiplex PCR, the repertoire was profiled, and TCRdb retains in-frame clones only, with some absent. The sample comprises about 130,000 clones, around 89% of which are singletons, and about 4.5% rests with the top ten. The sample consisted of peripheral blood. These receptor sequences come from a man aged 60-69 years with COVID-19, enrolled during active disease. The CDR3 runs from the conserved cysteine through the conserved F or W. The order of the fields is V gene, D gene, clone size, J gene, CDR3 DNA, CDR3 protein. A D gene is named only where the DNA matches it firmly. Only some rows state a clone size, as once, few, many or a class for expanded clones.

v_gene: TRBV25-1; d_gene: TRBD1; abundance: few; j_gene: TRBJ2-7; CDR3nt: TGTGCCAGCAGTGCCCTCCGGGGACAGGGCTCCTCCTCTTACGAGCAGTACTTC; CDR3aa: CASSALRGQGSSSYEQYF
v_gene: TRBV6-5; d_gene: -; abundance: -; j_gene: TRBJ1-5; CDR3nt: TGTGCCAGCAGTTATGACAGTACTTTCAATCAGCCCCAGCATTTT; CDR3aa: CASSYDSTFNQPQHF
v_gene: TRBV19; d_gene: -; abundance: -; j_gene: TRBJ2-7; CDR3nt: TGTGCCAGTAGTGGAAGGACAAGGAGCTCCTACGAGCAGTACTTC; CDR3aa: CASSGRTRSSYEQYF
v_gene: TRBV9; d_gene: -; abundance: -; j_gene: TRBJ2-7; CDR3nt: TGTGCCAGCAGCGTAATGCCAGCCTACGAGCAGTACTTC; CDR3aa: CASSVMPAYEQYF
v_gene: TRBV19; d_gene: -; abundance: -; j_gene: TRBJ1-1; CDR3nt: TGTGCCAGTATTGCGGGGGAGACATTCCTGAACACTGAAGCTTTCTTT; CDR3aa: CASIAGETFLNTEAFF
v_gene: TRBV6-1; d_gene: TRBD2; abundance: few; j_gene: TRBJ2-3; CDR3nt: TGTGCCAGCAGTGAACGGGGTAGCGGGGCTAGCACAGATACGCAGTATTTT; CDR3aa: CASSERGSGASTDTQYF
v_gene: TRBV2; d_gene: TRBD1; abundance: -; j_gene: TRBJ1-3; CDR3nt: TGTGCCAGCAGGCCCCTGACAGGGGACCCTGGAAACACCATATATTTT; CDR3aa: CASRPLTGDPGNTIYF
v_gene: TRBV6-1; d_gene: -; abundance: -; j_gene: TRBJ1-2; CDR3nt: TGTGCCAGCAGTGAGAACAGGCCCTATGGCTACACCTTC; CDR3aa: CASSENRPYGYTF
v_gene: TRBV28; d_gene: TRBD1; abundance: -; j_gene: TRBJ1-5; CDR3nt: TGTGCCAGCAGTCTCAGACAGGGTGGTGGCAATCAGCCCCAGCATTTT; CDR3aa: CASSLRQGGGNQPQHF
v_gene: TRBV19; d_gene: -; abundance: -; j_gene: TRBJ1-4; CDR3nt: TGTGCCAGTAGTATCAACCCAGGGGCCTCTAATGAAAAACTGTTTTTT; CDR3aa: CASSINPGASNEKLFF
v_gene: TRBV2; d_gene: TRBD2; abundance: -; j_gene: TRBJ2-7; CDR3nt: TGTGCCAGCAGCGAGACTAGCCTTGGCAACGAGCAGTACTTC; CDR3aa: CASSETSLGNEQYF
v_gene: TRBV3-1/TRBV3-2; d_gene: -; abundance: -; j_gene: TRBJ2-7; CDR3nt: TGTGCCAGCAGCCCTCCCGACATCTACGAGCAGTACTTC; CDR3aa: CASSPPDIYEQYF
v_gene: TRBV19; d_gene: TRBD1; abundance: -; j_gene: TRBJ1-5; CDR3nt: TGTGCCAGTAGTGACAGGGTCCGGGGTATCAATCAGCCCCAGCATTTT; CDR3aa: CASSDRVRGINQPQHF
v_gene: TRBV19; d_gene: -; abundance: -; j_gene: TRBJ2-7; CDR3nt: TGTGCCAGTAGTATCTATCCCGCGCAGGGACATTTCTACGAGCAGTACTTC; CDR3aa: CASSIYPAQGHFYEQYF
v_gene: TRBV7-8; d_gene: TRBD1; abundance: -; j_gene: TRBJ2-7; CDR3nt: TGTGCCAGCAGCGTAGACAGGGGGGCGAGCTACGAGCAGTACTTC; CDR3aa: CASSVDRGASYEQYF
v_gene: TRBV20-1; d_gene: -; abundance: once; j_gene: TRBJ1-5; CDR3nt: TGCAGTGCTAGAGCCCAGAGGTTCCAGCATTTT; CDR3aa: CSARAQRFQHF
v_gene: TRBV30; d_gene: -; abundance: -; j_gene: TRBJ1-4; CDR3nt: TGTGCCTGGAGTCCCGCACAGAAGGAAAAACTGTTTTTT; CDR3aa: CAWSPAQKEKLFF
v_gene: TRBV25-1; d_gene: TRBD2; abundance: once; j_gene: TRBJ2-1; CDR3nt: TGTGCCAGCAGGGCTAGCGGTGATTACAATGAGCAGTTCTTC; CDR3aa: CASRASGDYNEQFF
v_gene: TRBV28; d_gene: -; abundance: -; j_gene: TRBJ1-6; CDR3nt: TGTGCCAGCAGTTTTTCGGGTACCAATTCACCCCTCCACTTT; CDR3aa: CASSFSGTNSPLHF
v_gene: TRBV18; d_gene: -; abundance: -; j_gene: TRBJ2-6; CDR3nt: TGTGCCAGCTCACCACCTGACAGATTCTCTGGGGCCAACGTCCTGACTTTC; CDR3aa: CASSPPDRFSGANVLTF
v_gene: TRBV7-3; d_gene: -; abundance: -; j_gene: TRBJ2-1; CDR3nt: TGTGCCAGCAGCTTGGGGGGGCGTAATGAGCAGTTCTTC; CDR3aa: CASSLGGRNEQFF
v_gene: TRBV18; d_gene: -; abundance: -; j_gene: TRBJ2-3; CDR3nt: TGTGCCAGCTCACCATCAGCGGTCCAGGCTGATACGCAGTATTTT; CDR3aa: CASSPSAVQADTQYF
v_gene: TRBV19; d_gene: -; abundance: -; j_gene: TRBJ1-1; CDR3nt: TGTGCCAGTAAAGCCCGGACAGTTGGCACTGAAGCTTTCTTT; CDR3aa: CASKARTVGTEAFF
v_gene: TRBV7-3; d_gene: -; abundance: -; j_gene: TRBJ2-3; CDR3nt: TGTGCCAGCAGCTTAGAACAGGTCACAGATACGCAGTATTTT; CDR3aa: CASSLEQVTDTQYF
v_gene: TRBV7-3; d_gene: -; abundance: -; j_gene: TRBJ2-1; CDR3nt: TGTGCCAGCAGCTCTGCGGACAGTATCTCCTACAATGAGCAGTTCTTC; CDR3aa: CASSSADSISYNEQFF
v_gene: TRBV3-1/TRBV3-2; d_gene: -; abundance: -; j_gene: TRBJ2-7; CDR3nt: TGTGCCAGCAGACCGAATCGGGGTACGATATACGAGCAGTACTTC; CDR3aa: CASRPNRGTIYEQYF
v_gene: TRBV10-2; d_gene: TRBD1; abundance: -; j_gene: TRBJ1-1; CDR3nt: TGCGCCAGCCGGAAAAGTCACAGGGGGCTCAGCACTGAAGCTTTCTTT; CDR3aa: CASRKSHRGLSTEAFF
v_gene: TRBV28; d_gene: -; abundance: -; j_gene: TRBJ1-3; CDR3nt: TGTGCCAGCAGTCCTACAGTCTTCTCTGGAAACACCATATATTTT; CDR3aa: CASSPTVFSGNTIYF
v_gene: TRBV19; d_gene: TRBD1; abundance: -; j_gene: TRBJ1-1; CDR3nt: TGTGCCAGTAGTATGCCCAGGGGGCTCATGAACACTGAAGCTTTCTTT; CDR3aa: CASSMPRGLMNTEAFF
v_gene: TRBV18; d_gene: -; abundance: once; j_gene: TRBJ1-4; CDR3nt: TGTGCCAGCTCACCACCCGGGGTGCCGGGTGAAAAACTGTTTTTT; CDR3aa: CASSPPGVPGEKLFF
v_gene: TRBV5-6; d_gene: TRBD1; abundance: -; j_gene: TRBJ1-6; CDR3nt: TGTGCCAGCAAGCAGGGGGTAGAATCACCCCTCCACTTT; CDR3aa: CASKQGVESPLHF
v_gene: TRBV5-8; d_gene: TRBD2; abundance: -; j_gene: TRBJ2-1; CDR3nt: TGTGCCAGCAGCTTGGAATTTCGGGGGGGCAATGAGCAGTTCTTC; CDR3aa: CASSLEFRGGNEQFF
v_gene: TRBV7-6; d_gene: TRBD2; abundance: once; j_gene: TRBJ2-5; CDR3nt: TGTGCCAGCAGCTTATTCCAACTAGCGGGGGGACAAGAGACCCAGTACTTC; CDR3aa: CASSLFQLAGGQETQYF
v_gene: TRBV28; d_gene: -; abundance: -; j_gene: TRBJ1-5; CDR3nt: TGTGCCAGCAGTTTATCTCAGATTCAGCCCCAGCATTTT; CDR3aa: CASSLSQIQPQHF
v_gene: TRBV3-1/TRBV3-2; d_gene: -; abundance: -; j_gene: TRBJ1-6; CDR3nt: TGTGCCAGCAGCCAAGTACATCTCAGGTCACCCCTCCACTTT; CDR3aa: CASSQVHLRSPLHF
v_gene: TRBV6-5; d_gene: -; abundance: -; j_gene: TRBJ1-5; CDR3nt: TGTGCCACCTCACGGGATCTCGGGAATCAGCCCCAGCATTTT; CDR3aa: CATSRDLGNQPQHF
v_gene: TRBV6-6; d_gene: -; abundance: -; j_gene: TRBJ2-3; CDR3nt: TGTGCCAGCAGTTACACACAGACAGATACGCAGTATTTT; CDR3aa: CASSYTQTDTQYF
v_gene: TRBV24-1; d_gene: TRBD1; abundance: -; j_gene: TRBJ2-1; CDR3nt: TGTGCCACCAGTGATTCAGGGGGACCCTACAATGAGCAGTTCTTC; CDR3aa: CATSDSGGPYNEQFF
v_gene: TRBV7-9; d_gene: -; abundance: once; j_gene: TRBJ2-7; CDR3nt: TGTGCCAGCAGCGTCCGGGACATGACCTACGAGCAGTACTTC; CDR3aa: CASSVRDMTYEQYF
v_gene: TRBV12-3/TRBV12-4; d_gene: -; abundance: -; j_gene: TRBJ1-1; CDR3nt: TGTGCCAGCAGCCGGACAGTACTTAATGAAGCTTTCTTT; CDR3aa: CASSRTVLNEAFF
v_gene: TRBV6-2/TRBV6-3; d_gene: TRBD1; abundance: once; j_gene: TRBJ1-5; CDR3nt: TGTGCCAGCAGTCGACAGGGAAATCAGCCCCAGCATTTT; CDR3aa: CASSRQGNQPQHF
v_gene: TRBV28; d_gene: TRBD1; abundance: -; j_gene: TRBJ1-2; CDR3nt: TGTGCCAGCAGCCTTATATTTACGGGACAGTCTATCTATGGCTACACCTTC; CDR3aa: CASSLIFTGQSIYGYTF
v_gene: TRBV19; d_gene: TRBD2; abundance: -; j_gene: TRBJ2-6; CDR3nt: TGTGCCAGTAGTATCCTAGCGGGGGCGATCTCTGGGGCCAACGTCCTGACTTTC; CDR3aa: CASSILAGAISGANVLTF
v_gene: TRBV7-2; d_gene: -; abundance: once; j_gene: TRBJ2-7; CDR3nt: TGTGCCAGCCGCCGAGGGAACGAGCAGTACTTC; CDR3aa: CASRRGNEQYF
v_gene: TRBV29-1; d_gene: -; abundance: -; j_gene: TRBJ2-7; CDR3nt: TGCAGCGTTGTGGGACATAACTACGAGCAGTACTTC; CDR3aa: CSVVGHNYEQYF
v_gene: TRBV27; d_gene: -; abundance: -; j_gene: TRBJ2-1; CDR3nt: TGTGCCAGCAGTCTCTATCTAGCTACGACCTCCTACAATGAGCAGTTCTTC; CDR3aa: CASSLYLATTSYNEQFF
v_gene: TRBV6-6; d_gene: -; abundance: -; j_gene: TRBJ1-3; CDR3nt: TGTGCCAGCCGTCGTACTTTGCAGGGGAACTCTGGAAACACCATATATTTT; CDR3aa: CASRRTLQGNSGNTIYF
v_gene: TRBV18; d_gene: TRBD1; abundance: -; j_gene: TRBJ2-1; CDR3nt: TGTGCCAGCTCACCACCCGGGACAGCAAATGAGCAGTTCTTC; CDR3aa: CASSPPGTANEQFF
v_gene: TRBV7-9; d_gene: -; abundance: -; j_gene: TRBJ1-4; CDR3nt: TGTGCCAGCAGCTCCAGCGGGGGGCGAGAAAAACTGTTTTTT; CDR3aa: CASSSSGGREKLFF
v_gene: TRBV4-2; d_gene: TRBD2; abundance: -; j_gene: TRBJ2-3; CDR3nt: TGTGCCAGCAGCCAATCCCTAGCGGGGGGAACCACAGATACGCAGTATTTT; CDR3aa: CASSQSLAGGTTDTQYF
v_gene: TRBV5-4; d_gene: -; abundance: -; j_gene: TRBJ2-1; CDR3nt: TGTGCCAGCAGCTGGGACTTGAGCTCCTACAATGAGCAGTTCTTC; CDR3aa: CASSWDLSSYNEQFF
v_gene: TRBV6-5; d_gene: -; abundance: -; j_gene: TRBJ1-1; CDR3nt: TGTGCCAGCAGTTACGGTGCGGGGGCTGGGGACACTGAAGCTTTCTTT; CDR3aa: CASSYGAGAGDTEAFF
v_gene: TRBV6-5; d_gene: -; abundance: -; j_gene: TRBJ1-2; CDR3nt: TGTGCCAGCAGTTCAGGAAGCCCAAGGGGCTACACCTTC; CDR3aa: CASSSGSPRGYTF
v_gene: TRBV29-1; d_gene: -; abundance: -; j_gene: TRBJ2-5; CDR3nt: TGCAGCTCTAGGTTCGGGGACCAAGAGACCCAGTACTTC; CDR3aa: CSSRFGDQETQYF
v_gene: TRBV15; d_gene: -; abundance: -; j_gene: TRBJ2-7; CDR3nt: TGTGCCACCAGCAGAGCTGGGAGTTGGACCTACGAGCAGTACTTC; CDR3aa: CATSRAGSWTYEQYF
v_gene: TRBV2; d_gene: -; abundance: -; j_gene: TRBJ1-2; CDR3nt: TGTGCCAGCAGTGGGGCAGGGTGGTATGGCTACACCTTC; CDR3aa: CASSGAGWYGYTF
v_gene: TRBV7-3; d_gene: -; abundance: -; j_gene: TRBJ2-3; CDR3nt: TGTGCCAGCAGCTTAGTATTCACAGATACGCAGTATTTT; CDR3aa: CASSLVFTDTQYF